This T cell receptor (beta chain) is from a study of blood T cell repertoires in COVID-19. Libraries were prepared by immunoSEQ multiplex PCR; TCRdb keeps only in-frame clonotypes and omits some of them. The repertoire includes 400,000 to 500,000 clones, roughly 90% of them detected once, and less than 2% sits in the top ten. CDR1 and CDR2 from the germline V gene are SGHVS and FQNEAQ. This CDR3 comprises 20 residues. The ends lost 0 bases at V and 4 bases at J; junction bases unmatched: 16. What was sequenced was PBMCs or T cells enriched from blood (not recorded which). V and J are TRBV7-8 and TRBJ2-2, with 8 bases matching TRBD2. The source is a middle-aged woman who had recovered from COVID-19. Here the CDR3 reads CASSLAVRPSGRIGTGELFF. The CDR3 DNA reads TGTGCCAGCAGCTTAGCCGTCCGCCCGAGCGGGAGAATCGGCACCGGGGAGCTGTTTTTT.